These 9 T cell receptor beta chains share one sample of origin, sequenced in a study of blood T cell repertoires in COVID-19. Measured with immunoSEQ multiplex PCR; TCRdb has only the in-frame clones, and not every one. The profile shows more than 85,000 clones, roughly 84% of them singletons. The sample comprised peripheral blood. These receptors were taken from a woman aged 45-65 years with acute or convalescent COVID-19.

This chain links TRBV4-1 with TRBJ1-1, with a possible D match to TRBD1 (6 bases). Trimming removed 3 bases from V and 4 bases from J, with 21 bases in between. This CDR3 is 17 amino acids long. CDR1 and CDR2 (germline): MGHRA, YSYEKL. CDR3 nucleotides: TGCGCCAGCAGCCAGGTATGGACAGCCCGAGGAGGCACTGAAGCTTTCTTT. Its protein is CASSQVWTARGGTEAFF.

V usage is TRBV11-2 and J usage is TRBJ1-6, with 7 bases that match TRBD1. Germline loops: CDR1 SGHAT, CDR2 FQNNGV. V shed 6 bases and J 0 bases; nucleotides not matched to a gene: 11. This CDR3 contains 18 residues. CDR3: CASSSTGQATSYNSPLHF. The CDR3 coding sequence is TGTGCCAGCAGTTCTACCGGACAGGCCACCTCCTATAATTCACCCCTCCACTTT.

The chain couples TRBV5-1 to TRBJ2-1; 13 bases are a match to TRBD2. Germline assignment: CDR1 SGHRS and CDR2 YFSETQ. V was clipped by 7 bases and J by 5 bases; unmatched bases: 6. CDR3 length: 15 residues. The CDR3 loop is CASFRTSGSHNEQFF. The CDR3 nucleotides read TGCGCCAGCTTTCGGACTAGCGGGAGCCACAATGAGCAGTTCTTC.

The chain is built from TRBV7-9 and TRBJ1-5; no clear D. CDR1 is SEHNR and CDR2 is FQNEAQ in the germline V gene (reference sequence). V was clipped by 0 bases and J by 5 bases, with 5 bases between them. The CDR3 is 13 amino acids. This CDR3 is CASSLAADQPQHF. The CDR3, as DNA: TGTGCCAGCAGCTTAGCGGCAGATCAGCCCCAGCATTTT.

This clone was picked up one time. This chain connects TRBV5-1 to TRBJ2-2; D is unresolved. Germline lookup yields CDR1 SGHRS and CDR2 YFSETQ. The V and J ends lost 0 bases and 7 bases respectively, with 10 bases between them. The CDR3 length is 14 residues. CDR3 in DNA: TGCGCCAGCAGCTTGGGAGTAAGGAGCGGGGAGCTGTTTTTT. It encodes CASSLGVRSGELFF.

The chain uses TRBV28 and TRBJ1-4, with 8 nucleotides matching TRBD1. The CDR3 length is 16 residues. CDR1 and CDR2 from the germline V gene are MDHEN and SYDVKM. Losses at the gene ends were 3 bases for V and 0 bases for J; bases not matched to a gene: 3. Here the CDR3 DNA reads TGTGCCAGCAGTTTGGCAGGGGGCTCAACTAATGAAAAACTGTTTTTT. It translates to CASSLAGGSTNEKLFF.

This clone came up a few times. The chain couples TRBV9 to TRBJ2-7; tentative D call: TRBD2 (5 bases). CDR3 length equals 14 residues. Germline CDR1 is SGDLS and CDR2 is YYNGEE. V was shortened by 3 bases and J by 2 bases, with 12 bases between the two germline ends. The CDR3 DNA sequence: TGTGCCAGCAGCGCAAGGACTTCTCCCTACGAGCAGTACTTC. It is translated as CASSARTSPYEQYF.

The V gene is TRBV12-5, the J gene TRBJ1-2; possible D gene TRBD1, 5 bases. Germline V gene lookup returns CDR1 LGHNT and CDR2 FRNRAP. This CDR3 comprises 14 residues. Trimming stripped 1 base from V and 5 bases from J, with 11 bases between. The CDR3 coding sequence is TGTGCTAGTGGTTTGGGGGGAGGGGAATATGGCTACACCTTC. Protein product: CASGLGGGEYGYTF. The entire variable domain, with the rest obtained from reference TRBV12-5 and TRBJ1-2, is as follows: DARVTQTPRHKVTEMGQEVTMRCQPILGHNTVFWYRQTMMQGLELLAYFRNRAPLDDSGMPKDRFSAEMPDATLATLKIQPSEPRDSAVYFCASGLGGGEYGYTFGSGTRLTVV.

The V gene is TRBV2, the J gene TRBJ1-2; 7 nucleotides line up with TRBD1. Germline V gene sequence: CDR1 SNHLY, CDR2 FYNNEI. The ends lost 8 bases at V and 3 bases at J; junction bases unmatched: 3. This CDR3 has 12 residues. CDR3 nucleotides: TGTGCCAGCTCCACAGGGGACTATGGCTACACCTTC. It yields the protein CASSTGDYGYTF.